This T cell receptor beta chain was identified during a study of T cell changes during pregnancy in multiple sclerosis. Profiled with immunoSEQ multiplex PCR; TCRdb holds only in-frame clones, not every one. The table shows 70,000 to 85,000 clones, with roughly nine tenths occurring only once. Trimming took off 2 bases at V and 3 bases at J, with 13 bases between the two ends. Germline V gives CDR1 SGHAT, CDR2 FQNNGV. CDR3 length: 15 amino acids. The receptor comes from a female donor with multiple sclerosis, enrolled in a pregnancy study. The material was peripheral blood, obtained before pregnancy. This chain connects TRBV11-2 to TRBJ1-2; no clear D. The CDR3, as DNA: TGTGCCAGCAGCTTAACAGCAACGCTGGACTATGGCTACACCTTC. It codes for CASSLTATLDYGYTF. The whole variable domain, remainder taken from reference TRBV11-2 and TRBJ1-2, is EAGVAQSPRYKIIEKRQSVAFWCNPISGHATLYWYQQILGQGPKLLIQFQNNGVVDDSQLPKDRFSAERLKGVDSTLKIQPAKLEDSAVYLCASSLTATLDYGYTFGSGTRLTVV.